Below, one TCR beta chain is given with its context. The CDR3 covers 12 residues. Germline V gene data show CDR1 as LNHNV and CDR2 as YYDKDF (reference sequence). The germline V and J ends were trimmed by 7 bases and 9 bases, with 16 bases remaining between them. Sequencing of TCR beta drew on CD8+ and CD4+ T cells from blood. When the RNA was reverse transcribed, random hexamers were used with an input of roughly 0.5 to 1 ug. TCR beta CDR3 was amplified by immunoSEQ covering 54 Vbeta and 13 Jbeta. TCRdb independently ran MiXCR on the immunoSEQ multiplex PCR reads; one entry per CDR3 protein. The sample consists of approximately 150,000 distinct CDR3 sequences, about 95% of them appearing once. This sample was taken from a study of CD8 T cells in Susac syndrome.

V gene TRBV15 combines with J gene TRBJ2-7; tentatively, D is TRBD1 or TRBD2 (5 bases each). The material sequenced was CD4+ T cells from PBMCs. The sequence derives from a human donor with multiple sclerosis. CDR3 nucleotides: TGTGCCACCACGGGACCCGGGTTGGGGCAGTACTTC. This translates into CATTGPGLGQYF.